This TCR beta chain emerged from a study of CD8 T cells in ankylosing spondylitis. Points from the study as a whole: Blood from ankylosing spondylitis patients appeared to carry a characteristic roughly eight-variant TCR beta motif.

For TCR beta, libraries came from quantitative 5'-RACE with molecular barcodes. TCRdb re-analysed the 5' RACE reads in MiXCR, keeping a single row per CDR3 protein. The sample holds about 340,000 distinct CDR3 sequences, approximately 15% seen once. Regarding this clonotype: What it binds is not known.

The sample taken for sequencing was blood, either unsorted or a sorted T cell fraction (not recorded which). The receptor was derived from a male donor with ankylosing spondylitis or in good health (not recorded which).

Here the CDR3 DNA reads TGCGCCAGCAGCGGCGGCACCGGGACTAGCGGGAGTTCAGATACGCAGTATTTT. Its protein is CASSGGTGTSGSSDTQYF. This chain connects TRBV5-1 to TRBJ2-3; 14 bases are a match to TRBD2. Germline V gene sequence: CDR1 SGHRS, CDR2 YFSETQ. CDR3 length: 18 amino acids. Trimming removed 4 bases from V and 4 bases from J; junction bases left unmatched: 11.